This TCR beta chain was recorded in a study of T cells in localized non-small cell lung cancer. Germline loops: CDR1 MNHEY, CDR2 SVGAGI. V dropped 6 bases and J dropped 1 base, with 14 bases sitting between them. The CDR3 runs to 15 residues. Turning to this clone: Its antigen is unknown.

TCRdb keeps only in-frame clones here, not all; method: immunoSEQ multiplex PCR. This sample carries around 78,000 clones, 88% of them seen once, and the ten largest clones take 20% to 25%. Study-wide points: Tumor trailed uninvolved adjacent lung in T cell clonality, which peaked there. Because sequencing included only one region (of the tumor), heterogeneity remains possible. Longer overall survival was linked to higher blood T cell density. Turning up in adjacent lung were a median approximately 60 of the top 100 tumor clones.

The chain combines TRBV6-5 with TRBJ2-3; tentative D call: TRBD1 (7 bases). The sample here was peripheral blood, taken before any cancer treatment. The clonotype comes from a woman aged 35-70 years with stage I squamous cell lung carcinoma. The CDR3 loop reads CASRPRGARTDTQYF. The CDR3 coding sequence is TGTGCCAGCAGACCCAGGGGGGCCCGCACAGATACGCAGTATTTT.